Each of the 18 T cell receptor beta chains below was sequenced from the same sample in a study of CD8+CD57+ T cells in acquired aplastic anemia. Profiling that covered TCR beta VDJ and CDR3 relied on genomic DNA as its template. TCRdb reanalysed the reads using MiXCR and keeps one entry per CDR3 protein. The sample has just over 150,000 distinct CDR3 sequences, more than 40% seen once; the top ten hold about 30%. Sequencing was done on patients that had shown CD8+CD57+ cell expansion by flow cytometry. The sample comprised sorted CD4+, CD8+, or CD8+CD57+ T cells (not recorded which) from PBMCs. These receptor sequences come from a human donor with aplastic anemia.

The V gene is TRBV10-3, the J gene TRBJ2-3; D is possibly TRBD1 (5 bases). This CDR3 contains 13 residues. The germline V gene has CDR1 ENHRY and CDR2 SYGVKD. The V gene lost 7 bases and the J gene lost 0 bases, with 8 bases spanning the gap. Here the CDR3 DNA reads TGTGCCATCAAGACAGCGAGCACAGATACGCAGTATTTT. Its protein product is CAIKTASTDTQYF.

This clonotype appeared a single time. The chain carries TRBV2 and TRBJ1-1; D perhaps matches TRBD1 (6 bases). Germline CDR1 reads SNHLY; CDR2 reads FYNNEI. This CDR3 is 13 amino acids long. Trimming removed 10 bases from V and 3 bases from J, with 15 bases in between. DNA for the CDR3: TGTGCCACCCTGCGGACAGCGGACACTGAAGCTTTCTTT. Translated: CATLRTADTEAFF.

Turning to this clonotype: The germline gene is not matched at one end of the junction; a read error may be the cause. The gene calls are TRBV7-9 and TRBJ2-7, with D maybe TRBD1 (6 bases). This CDR3 contains 12 residues. Germline-derived CDR1 and CDR2 are SEHNR and FQNEAQ (reference sequence). The CDR3 here is CASSRRQDEQCF. The CDR3 DNA is TGTGCCAGCAGTCGAAGACAGGACGAGCAGTGCTTC.

CDR3 in DNA: TGCAGTGCTAGGACCCCCGGGACAGGGCGGCGGAATGAGCAGTTCTTC. This codes for CSARTPGTGRRNEQFF. The rearrangement joins TRBV20-1 to TRBJ2-1, with TRBD1 matching over 9 bases. The CDR3 is made up of 16 amino acids. V gave up 3 bases and J gave up 7 bases; unmatched junction bases: 13. The germline CDR1 and CDR2 sequences are DFQATT and SNEGSKA (reference sequence).

This clonotype showed up just once. This chain joins TRBV24-1 and TRBJ2-7; D is possibly TRBD2 (6 bases). V lost 2 bases, J lost 6 bases, and 19 bases lay in between. In germline, CDR1 is KGHDR, CDR2 SFDVKD. This CDR3 contains 16 residues. CDR3 coding DNA: TGTGCCACCAGTGATTGGGACTCGCTGCTGATAAGCGAGCAGTACTTC. Encoded protein: CATSDWDSLLISEQYF.

The chain couples TRBV6-1 to TRBJ2-5; 9 bases are shared with TRBD1. The CDR3 has 13 amino acids. The V gene's germline CDR1 is MNHNS and CDR2 SASEGT. V dropped 6 bases and J dropped 5; count of bases not matched to a gene: 4. CDR3 coding DNA: TGTGCCAGCAGGGACAGGGGCAGTGAGACCCAGTACTTC. Translation: CASRDRGSETQYF.

This clonotype was detected only a few times. This chain uses TRBV2 with TRBJ2-5; 10 nucleotides agree with TRBD1. Germline CDR1 SNHLY, CDR2 FYNNEI. This CDR3 has 15 amino acids. V trimming: 4 bases; J trimming: 5 bases; junction bases outside the gene matches: 7. The CDR3 is CASSGRTGGWETQYF. The CDR3 nucleotides are TGTGCCAGCAGTGGAAGGACAGGGGGATGGGAGACCCAGTACTTC.

This clonotype appeared a few times. This sequence joins TRBV6-2 or TRBV6-3 and TRBJ1-1, with 7 nucleotides matching TRBD1. The CDR3 sequence is 16 residues long. CDR1 and CDR2 (germline): MNHEY, SVGEGT. The trim removed 6 bases at V and 6 bases at J, leaving 16 bases unmatched. This chain's CDR3 is CASSTFPGQRASEAFF. CDR3 coding DNA: TGTGCCAGCAGCACATTTCCGGGACAGCGGGCTTCTGAAGCTTTCTTT.

As for this clonotype: Possible read error: a much larger clone is one base away. The chain couples TRBV11-2 to TRBJ2-1, with a weak D call TRBD1 (5 bases). The CDR3 extends over 16 amino acids. CDR1 is SGHAT, CDR2 FQNNGV, per germline. The CDR3 protein is CASSLGTGRSYNEQLF. CDR3 in DNA: TGTGCCAGCAGCTTAGGTACAGGACGGTCTTACAATGAGCAGCTCTTC.

Many counts were recorded for this clonotype. The chain combines TRBV9 with TRBJ2-7; no firm D call. The length of the CDR3 is 11 residues. Germline assignment: CDR1 SGDLS and CDR2 YYNGEE. The V end was cut by 2 bases, the J end by 6 bases, with 6 bases between. CDR3 DNA: TGTGCCAGCAGCGTCGACACCGAGCAGTACTTC. Translating it yields CASSVDTEQYF.

The chain has TRBV7-2 and TRBJ2-2, with no clear D. V was trimmed by 7 bases and J by 5 bases, leaving 14 bases between them. The germline gives CDR1 SGHTA, CDR2 FQGNSA. There are 14 residues in the CDR3. CDR3 nucleotide sequence: TGTGCCAGCATAAGCCCGTTAGAGACCGGGGAGCTGTTTTTT. This gives the protein CASISPLETGELFF.

A remark on this clonotype: This may arise from a read error, as a much more abundant clone is one base away. CDR3 sequence reads: CATGTIEGGLSYSEQFF. The CDR3 DNA follows: TGTGCCACCGGCACCATTGAAGGGGGTCTCTCCTACAGTGAGCAGTTCTTC. The J gene is TRBJ2-1, the V gene TRBV15; D possibly corresponds to TRBD1 (6 bases). Germline CDR1 and CDR2: LNHNV and YYDKDF (reference sequence). CDR3 size: 17 residues.

This clonotype has just a few counts. The chain couples TRBV19 to TRBJ1-1, with D possibly being TRBD1 (5 bases). This CDR3 comprises 12 residues. Germline loops: CDR1 LNHDA, CDR2 SQIVND (reference sequence). The germline V and J ends were trimmed by 4 bases and 5 bases, with 8 bases remaining between them. CDR3 DNA: TGTGCCAGTAGTACGGGACTTACTGAAGCTTTCTTT. Translating gives CASSTGLTEAFF.

CDR3 DNA sequence: TGTGCCAGCAGTTTTGGGACGGGGGGTTTCCAAGAGACCCAGTACTTC. This gives the protein CASSFGTGGFQETQYF. The rearrangement links TRBV27 to TRBJ2-5, with TRBD2 matching 7 bases. V lost 3 bases and J lost 1; bases outside the gene matches: 8. Germline CDR1 is MNHEY and CDR2 is SMNVEV (reference sequence). This CDR3 spans 16 amino acids.

This clonotype was observed many times. J is TRBJ1-2 and V is TRBV20-1, with TRBD1 matching over 7 bases. V was clipped by 0 bases and J by 4 bases; unmatched bases: 5. This CDR3 has 14 amino acids. Germline V gene lookup returns CDR1 DFQATT and CDR2 SNEGSKA (reference sequence). The CDR3: CSAREAGGPYGYTF. In nucleotides, the CDR3 is TGCAGTGCTAGAGAGGCAGGGGGGCCCTATGGCTACACCTTC.

The rearrangement links TRBV4-3 to TRBJ1-1, with 7 nucleotides matching TRBD1. The CDR3 runs to 18 residues. After removal of 1 base from V and 1 base from J, the junction contained 12 bases not matched to a gene. CDR1 and CDR2 (germline): LGHNA, YSLEER. In DNA form, the CDR3 reads TGCGCCAGCAGCCAAGCTGTAGTTCCAGGGGGAGGGAACACTGAAGCTTTCTTT. Protein product: CASSQAVVPGGGNTEAFF.

About this clonotype itself: At one end, the junction sequence differs from germline, possibly due to a read error. This chain links TRBV7-9 with TRBJ1-5; no clear D gene. CDR1 SEHNR and CDR2 FQNEAQ come from the germline V gene (reference sequence). CDR3 size: 13 residues. CDR3 sequence: CASSLAVNQLQHF. The DNA for the CDR3 is TGTGCCAGCAGCTTAGCGGTCAATCAGCTCCAGCATTTT.

The chain combines TRBV12-3 or TRBV12-4 with TRBJ1-5; D remains ambiguous. The germline V and J ends were trimmed by 7 bases and 6 bases, with 10 bases remaining between them. This CDR3 contains 12 residues. CDR3 coding DNA: TGTGCCAGCAACACACTTGGTCAGCCCCAGCATTTT. Translation gives CASNTLGQPQHF.